Listed here are 17 T cell receptor beta chains from one sample, sequenced in a study of Ad26.COV2.S vaccination and SARS-CoV-2 variants. As to treatment: around 19 received Ad26.COV2.S at low or high dose, single or two shots; 5 received placebo; per-sample allocation not given. The study sampled participants on day 63 after the first vaccine or placebo injection. TCRdb's table, derived via immunoSEQ multiplex PCR, lists solely in-frame clones and lacks some. Among more than 300,000 clones listed, 85% were seen once. Here the sequenced sample was peripheral blood, taken in a trial of Ad26.COV2.S vaccine versus placebo. The receptors come from a person between 18 and 59 years old who received the Ad26.COV2.S COVID-19 vaccine or a placebo.

V and J are TRBV19 and TRBJ2-3, with a tentative D call TRBD1 (6 bases). CDR3 length: 15 amino acids. V gave up 5 bases and J gave up 0 bases, with 12 bases separating them. Germline V lookup: CDR1 LNHDA, CDR2 SQIVND (reference sequence). DNA for the CDR3: TGTGCCAGTAGTTGGACAGAGTCTAGCACAGATACGCAGTATTTT. This encodes CASSWTESSTDTQYF.

The chain uses TRBV9 and TRBJ2-5, with 7 bases aligning to TRBD2. The J segment lost 0 bases and the V segment lost 0 bases, leaving 5 bases of the junction unmatched. Germline CDR1 is SGDLS and CDR2 is YYNGEE. The CDR3 runs 16 residues. The CDR3 loop reads CASSVAGGGYQETQYF. The CDR3 DNA is TGTGCCAGCAGCGTAGCTGGGGGGGGGTACCAAGAGACCCAGTACTTC.

The rearrangement uses TRBV27 and TRBJ2-3; 8 nucleotides agree with TRBD2. Germline V gene lookup returns CDR1 MNHEY and CDR2 SMNVEV (reference sequence). This CDR3 region has 15 residues. V shed 6 bases, J shed 5 bases, and the junction held 10 bases outside the gene matches. CDR3: CASSLSGGTGDTQYF. The CDR3, as DNA: TGTGCCAGCAGCTTGAGCGGGGGCACGGGAGATACGCAGTATTTT.

This chain joins TRBV7-9 and TRBJ1-6; D gene uncertain. CDR1 SEHNR and CDR2 FQNEAQ come from the germline V gene (reference sequence). Trimming cost V 4 bases and J 7 bases, with 11 bases left between them. This CDR3 is built from 14 residues. Written as DNA, the CDR3 is TGTGCCAGCAGCTCTCTTCAAAGCAATTCACCCCTCCACTTT. It is translated as CASSSLQSNSPLHF.

J is TRBJ2-7 and V is TRBV5-4; D call uncertain. The V gene's germline CDR1 is SGHNT and CDR2 YYREEE (reference sequence). The length of the CDR3 is 12 residues. Trimming cost V 7 bases and J 3 bases, with 11 bases left between them. CDR3 bases: TGTGCCAGCTGGGCGAAGGTCTACGAGCAGTACTTC. Translated, it gives CASWAKVYEQYF.

This chain uses TRBV28 with TRBJ2-7, with D possibly TRBD1 on 6 matching bases. Trimming removed 10 bases from V and 5 bases from J, with 18 bases in between. The CDR3 consists of 13 residues. Per germline, CDR1 MDHEN and CDR2 SYDVKM. CDR3 in DNA: TGTGCCATCACTTTGGGGGCCGGAAACGAGCAGTACTTC. Residues: CAITLGAGNEQYF. Complete variable domain (other parts from reference TRBV28 and TRBJ2-7): DVKVTQSSRYLVKRTGEKVFLECVQDMDHENMFWYRQDPGLGLRLIYFSYDVKMKEKGDIPEGYSVSREKKERFSLILESASTNQTSMYLCAITLGAGNEQYFGPGTRLTVT.

Points on this clone: A much larger clone differs by one base, so this may be a read error. The chain links TRBV2 to TRBJ2-7, with D unclear. The CDR3 extends over 10 amino acids. The V end was cut by 6 bases, the J end by 3 bases, with 3 bases between. Germline V CDR1 and CDR2: SNHLY, FYNNEI. This chain's CDR3 is CASRGYEQYF. CDR3 nucleotide sequence: TGTGCCAGCAGGGGCTACGAGCAGTACTTC.

This sequence joins TRBV28 and TRBJ2-1; D is undetermined. Trimming stripped 3 bases from V and 9 bases from J, with 12 bases between. The CDR3 covers 13 residues. The germline CDR1 and CDR2 sequences are MDHEN and SYDVKM. The CDR3 DNA follows: TGTGCCAGCAGTTTTCGGGTCCCCACTGAGCAGTTCTTC. Residues: CASSFRVPTEQFF.

The chain carries TRBV5-4 and TRBJ1-3, with D possibly being TRBD1 (5 bases). CDR3 length: 15 residues. Trimming left V 6 bases short and J 0 bases short, with 13 bases between. The germline V gene encodes CDR1 SGHNT and CDR2 YYREEE (reference sequence). CDR3 in DNA: TGTGCCAGCAACAGTCAGGGCAACTCTGGAAACACCATATATTTT. Translating it yields CASNSQGNSGNTIYF.

The chain has TRBV19 and TRBJ1-4; TRBD1 is a possible D gene (6 bases). This CDR3 has 14 residues. The V and J ends lost 5 bases and 3 bases respectively, with 10 bases between them. Germline V lookup: CDR1 LNHDA, CDR2 SQIVND (reference sequence). Here the CDR3 DNA reads TGTGCCAGTAGTGAGGGGGGCGCTAATGAAAAACTGTTTTTT. The encoded protein is CASSEGGANEKLFF. Complete variable domain (other parts from reference TRBV19 and TRBJ1-4): DGGITQSPKYLFRKEGQNVTLSCEQNLNHDAMYWYRQDPGQGLRLIYYSQIVNDFQKGDIAEGYSVSREKKESFPLTVTSAQKNPTAFYLCASSEGGANEKLFFGSGTQLSVL.

J is TRBJ1-1 and V is TRBV19; TRBD1 might be the D (5 bases). Germline V gene sequence: CDR1 LNHDA, CDR2 SQIVND (reference sequence). The CDR3 is 15 residues long. Trimming shortened V by 3 bases and J by 10 bases, and 21 bases separated the two germline ends. The CDR3 region has the DNA TGTGCCAGTAGTATTACCAGGGCAGAAGCCCCGGGAGCTTTCTTT. It translates to CASSITRAEAPGAFF.

The chain recombines TRBV24-1 with TRBJ2-3; D not resolved. This CDR3 has 13 amino acids. V was clipped by 2 bases and J by 1 base, with 3 bases between them. Germline V lookup: CDR1 KGHDR, CDR2 SFDVKD. The CDR3: CATSDSGTDTQYF. Written as DNA, the CDR3 is TGTGCCACCAGTGATTCGGGCACAGATACGCAGTATTTT.

The count of this clone is one. The chain joins TRBV28 to TRBJ1-2, with 9 bases fitting TRBD1. Germline V gene data show CDR1 as MDHEN and CDR2 as SYDVKM. The CDR3 runs 12 residues. After removal of 6 bases from V and 8 bases from J, the junction contained 4 bases not matched to a gene. The CDR3 DNA follows: TGTGCCAGCAGCTACAGGGGGCGAGGCTACACCTTC. It is translated as CASSYRGRGYTF.

The rearrangement uses TRBV12-3 or TRBV12-4 and TRBJ1-6; a weak D match, TRBD1 (5 bases). The CDR3 contains 12 residues. V dropped 10 bases and J dropped 10 bases, with 14 bases sitting between them. The CDR3 bases are TGTGCCACCTCTGGGGGTCGCTCACCCCTCCACTTT. The encoded protein is CATSGGRSPLHF.

This sequence joins TRBV6-5 and TRBJ1-6; no definite D call. The germline gives CDR1 MNHEY, CDR2 SVGAGI. Trimming pared 2 bases from V and 5 bases from J, leaving 13 bases between. CDR3 length: 16 residues. CDR3 DNA sequence: TGTGCCAGCAGTTACGAGGTTTTTACGGATAATTCACCCCTCCACTTT. Its protein is CASSYEVFTDNSPLHF.

CDR3 in DNA: TGTGCCAGCAGAGGTTCAGGGGATGAAAAACTGTTTTTT. Translating gives CASRGSGDEKLFF. The chain carries TRBV2 and TRBJ1-4; D is possibly TRBD1 (6 bases). The V end lost 6 bases, the J end lost 6 bases, and 11 bases lay between the germline ends. Germline assignment: CDR1 SNHLY and CDR2 FYNNEI. The CDR3 totals 13 residues.

The genes are TRBV25-1 and TRBJ2-3; 9 bases line up with TRBD2. This CDR3 region has 16 residues. V was pared by 2 bases and J by 0 bases, with 3 bases of the junction left unmatched. The V gene's germline CDR1 is MGHDK and CDR2 SYGVNS. The DNA of the CDR3 is TGTGCCAGCAGTGAACTAGCGGGGACCAGCACAGATACGCAGTATTTT. Residues: CASSELAGTSTDTQYF.